The text below deals with one T cell receptor (beta chain). Other DNA sequences within the sample encode an identical CDR3. Here immunoSEQ multiplex PCR was the method, and the copy in TCRdb shows in-frame clones only, minus some. The table lists 200,000 to 250,000 clones, under 90% of them singletons. This sample was included in a study of blood T cell repertoires in COVID-19. Study members were between 18 and 89 years old and lived in 24 US regions. Trimming left V 5 bases short and J 7 bases short, with 11 bases between. The CDR3 spans 12 residues. Germline CDR1 is LGHDT and CDR2 is YNNKEL (reference sequence).

This chain connects TRBV3-1 (or the pseudogene TRBV3-2) to TRBJ1-2; no definite D call. The clonotype comes from a woman aged 45-65 years who had been exposed to COVID-19. Specimen: PBMCs or T cells enriched from blood (not recorded which). The CDR3 is CASSTGSGGYTF. The CDR3 nucleotides read TGTGCCAGCAGCACTGGGAGTGGTGGCTACACCTTC.